This T cell receptor beta chain stems from a study of blood T cell repertoires in COVID-19. Overall study context: Acute and convalescent COVID-19 samples came from the United States, Italy and Spain. Sources were T cells, B-cell-depleted T cells, or PBMCs; the material itself was cDNA or gDNA.

Original processing methods: From reference gene primer amplification, estimates of nucleated cell counts were derived. Sequencing used immunoSEQ multiplex PCR; TCRdb keeps in-frame clones, though not all of them. For V, J and clone size, that table is used; D and trimming come from the DNA. Of 12,000 to 15,000 clones listed, approximately 88% are singletons. Sample: peripheral blood. The source is a human donor in a cohort sampled during active COVID-19.

CDR3 DNA sequence: TGTGCCAGCAGCTTCAGCGGGGGGGCAGATACGCAGTATTTT. Amino acid sequence: CASSFSGGADTQYF. The chain employs TRBV7-3 and TRBJ2-3; 10 bases match TRBD2. Germline lookup yields CDR1 SGHTA and CDR2 FQGTGA. V gave up 3 bases and J gave up 4 bases; unmatched junction bases: 1. This CDR3 comprises 14 residues.